This TCR beta chain was captured by sequencing in a study of blood T cells in healthy people across ages. Study-wide findings and caveats: Unsorted PBMC input precluded a conclusive naive versus antigen-experienced comparison. A roughly linear age-dependent decrease characterized TCR beta diversity per million T cells.

The V gene's germline CDR1 is MNHEY and CDR2 SMNVEV (reference sequence). This CDR3 has 16 amino acids. Trimming stripped 7 bases from V and 1 base from J, with 18 bases between. Concerning this clonotype itself: Its cognate antigen is unknown.

PCR was performed a second time for about 6 to 12 cycles using a sample-barcoded 5' primer and a J-beta primer mix. Every cDNA was tagged by a template-switch adaptor with 12 random nucleotides. One entry per CDR3 protein, called by TCRdb with MiXCR from the 5' RACE reads. Here the sample spans about a million distinct CDR3 sequences, roughly 47% being singletons. Peripheral blood was drawn, around 9.5 milliliters per donor. Sequenced: blood. The sequence derives from a woman in her sixties in good health. The rearrangement joins TRBV27 to TRBJ2-3; D not resolved. The CDR3 sequence: CASNPWAVFGTDTQYF. CDR3 sequence (DNA): TGTGCCAGCAATCCTTGGGCAGTTTTCGGCACAGATACGCAGTATTTT.